A selection of T cell receptor beta chains follows, all from one sample in a study of response to subunit inactivated influenza vaccine. TCRdb itself ran the RT-PCR reads through MiXCR, one entry per CDR3 protein. Among around 320,000 distinct CDR3 sequences listed, approximately 20% were seen once. Sequences were derived from PBMCs from blood, sampled less than 22 months after vaccination. These receptor sequences come from a man aged 50 to 69 who received an inactivated influenza vaccine. Each CDR3 is given with its conserved first and last residue. Each record gives: J gene, clone size, V gene, D gene, CDR3 DNA, CDR3 protein. D genes are given only for firm matches. Where a row states a size, it is once, few, many or the class of an expanded clone; other rows omit it.

j_gene: TRBJ2-5; abundance: few; v_gene: TRBV7-2; d_gene: NA; CDR3nt: TGTGCCAGCAGCATAATGATGTCAGAGACCCAGTACTTC; CDR3aa: CASSIMMSETQYF
j_gene: TRBJ2-5; abundance: many; v_gene: TRBV5-6; d_gene: NA; CDR3nt: TGTGCCAGCAGCAGCCGGAAGCGAACACCCCAAGAGACCCAGTACTTC; CDR3aa: CASSSRKRTPQETQYF
j_gene: TRBJ1-2; abundance: many; v_gene: TRBV11-2; d_gene: NA; CDR3nt: TGTGCCAGCAGATCGGGCAGGGTTAAGAACGGCTACACCTTC; CDR3aa: CASRSGRVKNGYTF
j_gene: TRBJ2-1; abundance: many; v_gene: TRBV11-1; d_gene: TRBD2; CDR3nt: TGTGCCAGCAGCTTAGGACTAGCGAACCACAATGAGCAGTTCTTC; CDR3aa: CASSLGLANHNEQFF
j_gene: TRBJ1-1; abundance: many; v_gene: TRBV28; d_gene: NA; CDR3nt: TGTGCCAGCAGTTTATCAACAGTGAACACTGAAGCTTTCTTT; CDR3aa: CASSLSTVNTEAFF
j_gene: TRBJ2-2; abundance: few; v_gene: TRBV11-2; d_gene: NA; CDR3nt: TGTGCCAGCAGCACTGCCGGGAGTACGAACACCGGGGAGCTGTTTTTT; CDR3aa: CASSTAGSTNTGELFF
j_gene: TRBJ2-2; abundance: NA; v_gene: TRBV5-1; d_gene: TRBD2; CDR3nt: TGCGCCAGCAGCCCGGGGGGGAGCACCGGGGAGCTGTTTTTT; CDR3aa: CASSPGGSTGELFF
j_gene: TRBJ1-1; abundance: NA; v_gene: TRBV7-9; d_gene: TRBD1; CDR3nt: TGTGCCAGCAGCTCACCCCGGACAGGGAACACTGAAGCTTTCTTT; CDR3aa: CASSSPRTGNTEAFF
j_gene: TRBJ2-2; abundance: NA; v_gene: TRBV4-3; d_gene: NA; CDR3nt: TGCGCCAGCAGCCAATTTACGGTGTCGCACACCGGCGGGGAGCTGTTTTTT; CDR3aa: CASSQFTVSHTGGELFF
j_gene: TRBJ1-6; abundance: NA; v_gene: TRBV4-3; d_gene: NA; CDR3nt: TGCGCCAGCAGCTCCCGATCCTATAATTCACCCCTCCACTTT; CDR3aa: CASSSRSYNSPLHF
j_gene: TRBJ1-2; abundance: many; v_gene: TRBV12-3/TRBV12-4; d_gene: NA; CDR3nt: TGTGCCACGGCAGGCATTAACTATGGCTACACCTTC; CDR3aa: CATAGINYGYTF
j_gene: TRBJ2-1; abundance: few; v_gene: TRBV12-3/TRBV12-4; d_gene: TRBD2; CDR3nt: TGTGCCAGCAGTTTATTAGCGGGGGGTGTCCACAATGAGCAGTTCTTC; CDR3aa: CASSLLAGGVHNEQFF
j_gene: TRBJ2-2; abundance: few; v_gene: TRBV12-3/TRBV12-4; d_gene: NA; CDR3nt: TGTGCCAGCAGTTTTATGGGCACCGGGGAGCTGTTTTTT; CDR3aa: CASSFMGTGELFF
j_gene: TRBJ2-5; abundance: NA; v_gene: TRBV5-1; d_gene: TRBD2; CDR3nt: TGCGCCAGCAGCGCGGCTCCGAGCGGGAGATCGAACCAAGAGACCCAGTACTTC; CDR3aa: CASSAAPSGRSNQETQYF
j_gene: TRBJ2-1; abundance: few; v_gene: TRBV6-5; d_gene: TRBD2; CDR3nt: TGTGCCAGCAGTTACGCCCCAGCGGGAGCCTCCTACAATGAGCAGTTCTTC; CDR3aa: CASSYAPAGASYNEQFF
j_gene: TRBJ2-5; abundance: few; v_gene: TRBV28; d_gene: NA; CDR3nt: TGTGCCAGCAGTTTCACAGCTGGGGGAGAGACCCAGTACTTC; CDR3aa: CASSFTAGGETQYF
j_gene: TRBJ2-5; abundance: few; v_gene: TRBV29-1; d_gene: NA; CDR3nt: TGCAGCGTCCGGGACTCCTACGGAGAGACCCAGTACTTC; CDR3aa: CSVRDSYGETQYF
j_gene: TRBJ1-6; abundance: NA; v_gene: TRBV7-2; d_gene: NA; CDR3nt: TGTGCCAGCAGCCCCACTGGGACGGCCTTAAAACCCCTCCACTTT; CDR3aa: CASSPTGTALKPLHF
j_gene: TRBJ1-6; abundance: few; v_gene: TRBV7-8; d_gene: NA; CDR3nt: TGTGCCAGCAGTCCAGGGATCGATTCACCCCTCCACTTT; CDR3aa: CASSPGIDSPLHF
j_gene: TRBJ2-7; abundance: NA; v_gene: TRBV29-1; d_gene: NA; CDR3nt: TGCAGCGTTCTCACAGGGACCTACGAGCAGTACTTC; CDR3aa: CSVLTGTYEQYF
j_gene: TRBJ2-2; abundance: once; v_gene: TRBV20-1; d_gene: NA; CDR3nt: TGCAGTGCTAGAGACTGGAACACCGGGGAGCTGTTTTTT; CDR3aa: CSARDWNTGELFF
j_gene: TRBJ2-5; abundance: NA; v_gene: TRBV2; d_gene: NA; CDR3nt: TGTGCCAGCAGCTCAGGGACGCCAACAGAGACCCAGTACTTC; CDR3aa: CASSSGTPTETQYF
j_gene: TRBJ2-1; abundance: NA; v_gene: TRBV4-3; d_gene: NA; CDR3nt: TGCGCCAGCAGCCAAGCCTTGACTCATGAGCAGTTCTTC; CDR3aa: CASSQALTHEQFF
j_gene: TRBJ1-4; abundance: few; v_gene: TRBV9; d_gene: NA; CDR3nt: TGTGCCAGCAGCGTAGGGAAGTCAACTAATGAAAAACTGTTTTTT; CDR3aa: CASSVGKSTNEKLFF
j_gene: TRBJ1-5; abundance: few; v_gene: TRBV6-2/TRBV6-3; d_gene: NA; CDR3nt: TGTGCCAGCAGTCCCGGCCATTATTATAGCAATCAGCCCCAGCATTTT; CDR3aa: CASSPGHYYSNQPQHF
j_gene: TRBJ2-7; abundance: NA; v_gene: TRBV19; d_gene: NA; CDR3nt: TGTGCCAGTAGTATGGGTATCCTCTCCTACGAGCAGTACTTC; CDR3aa: CASSMGILSYEQYF
j_gene: TRBJ2-4; abundance: few; v_gene: TRBV6-5; d_gene: NA; CDR3nt: TGTGCCAGCAGTTACTCACGGGGAGCCAAAAACATTCAGTACTTC; CDR3aa: CASSYSRGAKNIQYF
j_gene: TRBJ1-4; abundance: few; v_gene: TRBV7-9; d_gene: NA; CDR3nt: TGTGCCAGCAGCTTCCAGGGGCCCAATGAAAAACTGTTTTTT; CDR3aa: CASSFQGPNEKLFF
j_gene: TRBJ1-2; abundance: many; v_gene: TRBV20-1; d_gene: NA; CDR3nt: TGCAGTGCCCCGAGGGACTCTGACTATGGCTACACCTTC; CDR3aa: CSAPRDSDYGYTF
j_gene: TRBJ2-7; abundance: NA; v_gene: TRBV6-5; d_gene: NA; CDR3nt: TGTGCCAGCAGTTACGATCGGCTAGGCGGAGCCCGGAACGAGCAGTACTTC; CDR3aa: CASSYDRLGGARNEQYF
j_gene: TRBJ2-1; abundance: few; v_gene: TRBV12-3/TRBV12-4; d_gene: NA; CDR3nt: TGTGCCAGCAGTTGGGAGGGGGACGGTTACAATGAGCAGTTCTTC; CDR3aa: CASSWEGDGYNEQFF
j_gene: TRBJ1-1; abundance: many; v_gene: TRBV6-5; d_gene: TRBD1; CDR3nt: TGTGCCAGCAGTTCGACAGGGAAGGCTGAAGCTTTCTTT; CDR3aa: CASSSTGKAEAFF
j_gene: TRBJ2-7; abundance: NA; v_gene: TRBV7-9; d_gene: NA; CDR3nt: TGTGCCAGCAGCTTAGATGAGGGTCCCTACGAGCAGTACTTC; CDR3aa: CASSLDEGPYEQYF
j_gene: TRBJ1-3; abundance: few; v_gene: TRBV5-5; d_gene: NA; CDR3nt: TGTGCCAGCAGCCAGCCAGGGCGAACTGGAAACACCATATATTTT; CDR3aa: CASSQPGRTGNTIYF
j_gene: TRBJ2-5; abundance: few; v_gene: TRBV24-1; d_gene: TRBD1; CDR3nt: TGTGCCACCAGTGATAGGGGGCCTCAAGAGACCCAGTACTTC; CDR3aa: CATSDRGPQETQYF
j_gene: TRBJ1-2; abundance: NA; v_gene: TRBV7-9; d_gene: NA; CDR3nt: TGTGCCAGCAGCTTAGCGGGCTCTGGCTACACCTTC; CDR3aa: CASSLAGSGYTF
j_gene: TRBJ1-5; abundance: few; v_gene: TRBV19; d_gene: TRBD1; CDR3nt: TGTGCCAGTTCCATTGGGACAGGGGACTTTCAGCCCCAGCATTTT; CDR3aa: CASSIGTGDFQPQHF
j_gene: TRBJ1-1; abundance: NA; v_gene: TRBV9; d_gene: NA; CDR3nt: TGTGCCAGCAGCACGACTAGAGTGGGTGAAGCTTTCTTT; CDR3aa: CASSTTRVGEAFF
j_gene: TRBJ2-2; abundance: NA; v_gene: TRBV6-1; d_gene: NA; CDR3nt: TGTGCCAGCAGTGGGTGGGCGGCCTACGGCGGGGAGCTGTTTTTT; CDR3aa: CASSGWAAYGGELFF
j_gene: TRBJ2-2; abundance: NA; v_gene: TRBV11-2; d_gene: NA; CDR3nt: TGTGCCAGCAGCTTAGGGCCAAGGGCGCTGTTTTTT; CDR3aa: CASSLGPRALFF
j_gene: TRBJ1-4; abundance: many; v_gene: TRBV7-9; d_gene: TRBD1; CDR3nt: TGTGCCAGCAGCTTCGGGACAGGGAGAGGGGAAAAACTGTTTTTT; CDR3aa: CASSFGTGRGEKLFF
j_gene: TRBJ2-5; abundance: NA; v_gene: TRBV12-3/TRBV12-4; d_gene: NA; CDR3nt: TGTGCCAGCAGTTTATCATCGTCTCGGACCCAGTACTTC; CDR3aa: CASSLSSSRTQYF
j_gene: TRBJ2-3; abundance: NA; v_gene: TRBV20-1; d_gene: NA; CDR3nt: TGCAGTGCTAGAAGGACAGCTGCAGGGGATACGCAGTATTTT; CDR3aa: CSARRTAAGDTQYF
j_gene: TRBJ2-3; abundance: few; v_gene: TRBV12-3/TRBV12-4; d_gene: NA; CDR3nt: TGTGCCAGCAGTCTCGGTGGTCTGGCCACAGATACGCAGTATTTT; CDR3aa: CASSLGGLATDTQYF
j_gene: TRBJ2-2; abundance: few; v_gene: TRBV5-1; d_gene: NA; CDR3nt: TGCGCCAGCAGCGAATCTTTCGGGGAGCTGTTTTTT; CDR3aa: CASSESFGELFF
j_gene: TRBJ2-1; abundance: NA; v_gene: TRBV5-6; d_gene: NA; CDR3nt: TGTGCCAGCAGCCCATTAACGGGGCAATACAATGAGCAGTTCTTC; CDR3aa: CASSPLTGQYNEQFF
j_gene: TRBJ1-3; abundance: few; v_gene: TRBV19; d_gene: NA; CDR3nt: TGTGCCAGTACCCCGGATCCTCTCGGAACTGGAAACACCATATATTTT; CDR3aa: CASTPDPLGTGNTIYF
j_gene: TRBJ1-1; abundance: NA; v_gene: TRBV7-9; d_gene: NA; CDR3nt: TGTGCCAGCAGCCAAAGGGTAGGTCAAGCTGAAGCTTTCTTT; CDR3aa: CASSQRVGQAEAFF
j_gene: TRBJ1-5; abundance: many; v_gene: TRBV4-3; d_gene: TRBD1; CDR3nt: TGCGCCAGCAGCCGGAACAGGGGAAGCGGACAGCCCCAGCATTTT; CDR3aa: CASSRNRGSGQPQHF
j_gene: TRBJ1-5; abundance: few; v_gene: TRBV20-1; d_gene: NA; CDR3nt: TGCAGTGCTGGTAGAGTCAGGAATCAGCCCCAGCATTTT; CDR3aa: CSAGRVRNQPQHF
j_gene: TRBJ2-3; abundance: NA; v_gene: TRBV7-8; d_gene: TRBD1; CDR3nt: TGTGCCAGCAGCTTAGCGGGACAGCTGACAGATACGCAGTATTTT; CDR3aa: CASSLAGQLTDTQYF
j_gene: TRBJ1-4; abundance: NA; v_gene: TRBV12-3/TRBV12-4; d_gene: NA; CDR3nt: TGTGCCAGCAGTTTAGATGACAGTGGCGGCGAAAAACTGTTTTTT; CDR3aa: CASSLDDSGGEKLFF
j_gene: TRBJ1-4; abundance: few; v_gene: TRBV7-6; d_gene: TRBD1; CDR3nt: TGTGCCAGCAAAACAGGGGCCGTTGCAACTAATGAAAAACTGTTTTTT; CDR3aa: CASKTGAVATNEKLFF
j_gene: TRBJ1-2; abundance: few; v_gene: TRBV6-2/TRBV6-3; d_gene: NA; CDR3nt: TGTGCCAGCAGTTCTGACAGGCTACATGGCTACACCTTC; CDR3aa: CASSSDRLHGYTF
j_gene: TRBJ1-2; abundance: NA; v_gene: TRBV19; d_gene: NA; CDR3nt: TGTGCCAGTAAAAGGGCGGGCTATGGCTACACCTTC; CDR3aa: CASKRAGYGYTF